This passage covers 27 T cell receptor beta chains from one sample sequenced in a study of cytotoxic CD8 clonotypes in ibrutinib-treated CLL (TCRdb year 2021). What this sample's time point label stands for: 12 months on ibrutinib. Library preparation employed the immunoSEQ multiplex PCR assay. The immuneACCESS repertoire file appears here via TCRdb, limited to in-frame rearrangements. These files lack a portion of the clones; in checked studies, under half of the deficit traces to unresolved V genes, and the cause of the others is not known. The sample contains just over 200,000 clones, about 75% of them found a single time. The top ten clones comprise approximately 5.9% of the sample. The material was PBMCs, obtained after 12 months of ibrutinib treatment. The receptor source for this set is a human donor with chronic lymphocytic leukemia.

The sample holds many counts of this clone. V and J are TRBV5-4 and TRBJ1-5; 11 nucleotides match TRBD1. The V gene end was trimmed by 9 bases and the J gene end by 3 bases; junction bases not matched to a gene: 8. This CDR3 region has 15 residues. The V gene's germline CDR1 is SGHNT and CDR2 YYREEE (reference sequence). CDR3 protein: CATGDRGMDNQPQHF. CDR3 nucleotides: TGTGCCACCGGGGACAGGGGGATGGACAATCAGCCCCAGCATTTT.

The chain employs TRBV30 and TRBJ2-1, with D perhaps TRBD1 (6 bases). The CDR3 has 14 residues. V gave up 2 bases and J gave up 3 bases, with 11 bases separating them. Germline lookup yields CDR1 GTSNPN and CDR2 SVGIG (reference sequence). For the CDR3, the DNA is TGTGCCTGGAGTTCGCACAGGGTCTACAATGAGCAGTTCTTC. It specifies CAWSSHRVYNEQFF.

The CDR3 here is CASSLYDRSYGYTF. The CDR3 nucleotides are TGTGCCAGCAGCCTCTACGACAGGTCCTATGGCTACACCTTC. The chain carries TRBV27 and TRBJ1-2, with D perhaps matching TRBD1 (6 bases). The CDR3 consists of 14 residues. V was pared by 6 bases and J by 4 bases, with 15 bases between. Looked up from germline, CDR1 is MNHEY and CDR2 is SMNVEV (reference sequence).

The chain links TRBV20-1 to TRBJ2-5, with TRBD2 as a possible D gene (5 bases). V was trimmed by 7 bases and J by 4 bases, leaving 7 bases between them. The CDR3 totals 10 residues. CDR1 is DFQATT, CDR2 SNEGSKA, per germline (reference sequence). The CDR3 region is CSVALETQYF. The DNA of the CDR3 is TGCAGTGTAGCGTTAGAGACCCAGTACTTC.

This clone was recorded a few times. The chain carries TRBV6-6 and TRBJ2-2, with D unclear. V lost 7 bases and J lost 8, with 8 bases in between. The CDR3 spans 11 residues. Germline V CDR1 and CDR2: MNHNY, SVGAGI (reference sequence). The CDR3 sequence: CASMLTGELFF. The CDR3 nucleotides are TGTGCCAGCATGCTCACTGGGGAGCTGTTTTTT.

The rearrangement uses TRBV29-1 and TRBJ2-7; tentative D call: TRBD2 (6 bases). This CDR3 is built from 13 residues. The V end was cut by 6 bases, the J end by 5 bases, with 17 bases between. Germline V gene data show CDR1 as SQVTM and CDR2 as ANQGSEA. The CDR3 bases are TGCAGCGTCAACCTGGGACTTCCAAACGAGCAGTACTTC. This translates into CSVNLGLPNEQYF.

V gene TRBV6-5 combines with J gene TRBJ2-7, with 9 positions matching TRBD1. Germline trimming cut 0 bases from V and 10 bases from J; bases unmatched to any gene: 7. The CDR3 totals 14 residues. Germline values: CDR1 MNHEY, CDR2 SVGAGI. The chain's CDR3 is CASSYSMGQGNQYF. CDR3 nucleotide sequence: TGTGCCAGCAGTTACTCTATGGGACAGGGTAATCAGTACTTC.

The rearrangement uses TRBV6-5 and TRBJ1-4, with 8 nucleotides matching TRBD1. This CDR3 comprises 15 residues. The ends lost 0 bases at V and 5 bases at J; junction bases unmatched: 2. CDR1 MNHEY and CDR2 SVGAGI come from the germline V gene. The CDR3 DNA reads as TGTGCCAGCAGTTACTCGGGACAGGAAAATGAAAAACTGTTTTTT. Its protein product is CASSYSGQENEKLFF.

This clone was counted a few times. The J gene is TRBJ2-6, the V gene TRBV21-1; the listed D gene, TRBD2, was not tested against the DNA. TRBV21-1 is designated a pseudogene. The CDR3 extends over 16 amino acids. The CDR3 spells CASSKSGGTGANVLTF. CDR3 nucleotides: TGTGCCAGCAGCAAAAGTGGGGGGACTGGGGCCAACGTCCTGACTTTC.

The rearrangement uses TRBV5-4 and TRBJ2-7, with a tentative D call TRBD2 (7 bases). The CDR3 sequence is 14 residues long. Germline V gene sequence: CDR1 SGHNT, CDR2 YYREEE (reference sequence). Trimming took 0 bases from V and 4 from J, leaving 11 bases between them. CDR3 loop: CASSLVGGLYEQYF. The CDR3 nucleotides read TGTGCCAGCAGCTTGGTGGGGGGGCTTTACGAGCAGTACTTC.

The V and J genes are TRBV6-5 and TRBJ1-6; D is undetermined. This CDR3 region has 14 residues. CDR1 is MNHEY, CDR2 SVGAGI, per germline. Between the trimmed V and J ends, which lost 6 bases and 10 bases, there was a span of 16 bases. The CDR3: CASRFTAEGSPLHF. The CDR3 DNA reads as TGTGCCAGCAGGTTTACCGCGGAGGGCTCACCCCTCCACTTT.

This chain uses TRBV30 with TRBJ2-5; either TRBD1 or TRBD2 may supply D (6 bases each). The CDR3 has 13 residues. Trimming stripped 1 base from V and 4 bases from J, with 10 bases between. Germline CDR1 reads GTSNPN; CDR2 reads SVGIG (reference sequence). CDR3 loop: CAWSAGAAETQYF. CDR3 in DNA: TGTGCCTGGAGTGCGGGGGCGGCAGAGACCCAGTACTTC. Based on the CDR3 plus reference TRBV30 and TRBJ2-5, the full variable domain is SQTIHQWPATLVQPVGSPLSLECTVEGTSNPNLYWYRQAAGRGLQLLFYSVGIGQISSEVPQNLSASRPQDRQFILSSKKLLLSDSGFYLCAWSAGAAETQYFGPGTRLLVL.

The chain couples TRBV5-6 to TRBJ1-5; D is unresolved. The CDR3 is 14 residues long. Deletions cut 4 bases from V and 6 bases from J, with 14 bases between. Germline assignment: CDR1 SGHDT and CDR2 YYEEEE. The CDR3 sequence is CASSRGGQTQPQHF. In nucleotides, the CDR3 is TGTGCCAGCAGCCGAGGCGGTCAGACTCAGCCCCAGCATTTT.

This clone was seen a few times. The chain joins TRBV6-1 to TRBJ1-2; TRBD1 is a possible D gene (5 bases). V was trimmed by 6 bases and J by 3 bases, leaving 8 bases between them. From germline, CDR1 is MNHNS and CDR2 SASEGT. There are 12 residues in the CDR3. Written as DNA, the CDR3 is TGTGCCAGCAGGGGGGACGACTATGGCTACACCTTC. Its protein is CASRGDDYGYTF.

The table lists this clone with a few counts. The chain employs TRBV30 and TRBJ1-6; D gene uncertain. Germline V gene sequence: CDR1 GTSNPN, CDR2 SVGIG (reference sequence). The CDR3 has 11 residues. V lost 0 bases and J lost 9, with 3 bases in between. The CDR3 nucleotides read TGTGCCTGGAGTGTTGGTTCACCCCTCCACTTT. This translates into CAWSVGSPLHF.

V and J are TRBV4-3 and TRBJ1-5; the D gene is possibly TRBD1 (5 bases). CDR3 length equals 17 residues. CDR1 and CDR2 from the germline V gene are LGHNA and YSLEER. Trimming pared 4 bases from V and 0 bases from J, leaving 16 bases between. The CDR3 reads CASSPGGADLSNQPQHF. The DNA of the CDR3 is TGCGCCAGCAGCCCCGGTGGGGCGGACCTTAGCAATCAGCCCCAGCATTTT.

J is TRBJ1-1 and V is TRBV10-1; D is unresolved. Between the trimmed V and J ends, which lost 3 bases and 4 bases, there was a span of 15 bases. The CDR3 runs 15 residues. CDR1 and CDR2 from the germline V gene are WNHNN and SYGVQD (reference sequence). The DNA of the CDR3 is TGCGCCAGCAGTGACCCGGGCTCCGGAACCACTGAAGCTTTCTTT. Protein sequence: CASSDPGSGTTEAFF.

The table lists this clone with many counts. This rearrangement joins TRBV11-2 to TRBJ2-5; 9 nucleotides agree with TRBD2. Germline assignment: CDR1 SGHAT and CDR2 FQNNGV. Unmatched junction bases numbered 12, after V lost 5 bases and J lost 5 bases. The CDR3 extends over 16 amino acids. The CDR3 region has the DNA TGTGCCAGCAGCCCCGTCGGCGGGGGGGCCCTTGAGACCCAGTACTTC. Protein sequence: CASSPVGGGALETQYF.

This clone was counted between two and nine times. The rearrangement joins TRBV15 to TRBJ2-2; TRBD2 agrees at 10 bases. V shed 4 bases and J 6 bases; nucleotides not matched to a gene: 5. The V gene's germline CDR1 is LNHNV and CDR2 YYDKDF (reference sequence). There are 15 residues in the CDR3. CDR3 nucleotide sequence: TGTGCCACCAGCAATCCTAGCGGGAGCCCCGGGGAGCTGTTTTTT. Translating gives CATSNPSGSPGELFF.

V is TRBV29-1 and J is TRBJ1-4, with 7 positions matching TRBD1. CDR1 is SQVTM, CDR2 ANQGSEA, per germline. CDR3 length: 13 amino acids. Trimming cost V 6 bases and J 8 bases; bases outside gene matches: 9. The CDR3 sequence: CSVARGGEEKLFF. In DNA, the CDR3 is TGCAGCGTCGCCCGAGGGGGCGAGGAAAAACTGTTTTTT. Filled out from reference TRBV29-1 and TRBJ1-4, the complete variable domain reads SAVISQKPSRDICQRGTSLTIQCQVDSQVTMMFWYRQQPGQSLTLIATANQGSEATYESGFVIDKFPISRPNLTFSTLTVSNMSPEDSSIYLCSVARGGEEKLFFGSGTQLSVL.

V gene TRBV5-1 combines with J gene TRBJ1-4; TRBD1 aligns across 8 bases. J gave up 8 bases and V 0 bases, and 9 bases lay outside the gene matches. CDR1 is SGHRS, CDR2 YFSETQ, per germline. CDR3 length equals 16 residues. CDR3 coding DNA: TGCGCCAGCAGCTTGGCCCAGACAGGGGACGAGGAAAAACTGTTTTTT. This sequence encodes CASSLAQTGDEEKLFF.

This clone was detected only once. The chain links TRBV5-6 to TRBJ2-1, with 9 bases lining up with TRBD1. CDR1 and CDR2 from the germline V gene are SGHDT and YYEEEE. Trimming at V came to 2 bases and at J to 7 bases, leaving 1 base not matched to a gene. The CDR3 covers 13 residues. For the CDR3, the DNA is TGTGCCAGCAGCTTCGGGACAGGGAATGAGCAGTTCTTC. Protein sequence: CASSFGTGNEQFF.

The chain joins TRBV5-6 to TRBJ2-7; 9 bases are a match to TRBD1. With 3 bases clipped from V and 4 bases from J, the junction kept 8 bases outside the gene matches. Germline CDR1 is SGHDT and CDR2 is YYEEEE. The CDR3 spans 15 residues. The CDR3 is CASSSTGGRGYEQYF. CDR3 nucleotide sequence: TGTGCCAGCAGCTCCACAGGGGGCAGGGGATACGAGCAGTACTTC.

This chain connects TRBV30 to TRBJ1-1, with TRBD1 matching 7 bases. Germline V gene lookup returns CDR1 GTSNPN and CDR2 SVGIG (reference sequence). CDR3 length equals 12 residues. V shed 8 bases, J shed 1 base, and the junction held 4 bases outside the gene matches. The CDR3: CAQHRGNTEAFF. Written as DNA, the CDR3 is TGTGCCCAGCACAGGGGGAACACTGAAGCTTTCTTT.

The rearrangement joins TRBV7-2 to TRBJ1-1, with a possible D match to TRBD1 (6 bases). Germline loops: CDR1 SGHTA, CDR2 FQGNSA. V lost 3 bases and J lost 4, with 18 bases in between. The CDR3 spans 16 residues. The CDR3 loop is CASSFLGTPLGTEAFF. In nucleotides, the CDR3 is TGTGCCAGCAGCTTCCTCGGGACACCTCTGGGCACTGAAGCTTTCTTT.

This rearrangement joins TRBV10-1 to TRBJ2-2; D not certain. Germline assignment: CDR1 WNHNN and CDR2 SYGVQD (reference sequence). CDR3 length: 16 residues. Deletions cut 1 base from V and 6 bases from J, with 15 bases between. The CDR3 bases are TGCGCCAGCAGTGAGTTGCTAGGCTTCTTGTCCGGGGAGCTGTTTTTT. Translating gives CASSELLGFLSGELFF.

The rearrangement joins TRBV7-9 to TRBJ1-3; D perhaps matches TRBD1 (5 bases). Germline CDR1 SEHNR, CDR2 FQNEAQ (reference sequence). This CDR3 spans 15 amino acids. Trimming pared 5 bases from V and 0 bases from J, leaving 11 bases between. The chain's CDR3 is CASSAQGNSGNTIYF. For the CDR3, the DNA is TGTGCCAGCAGCGCTCAGGGTAACTCTGGAAACACCATATATTTT.